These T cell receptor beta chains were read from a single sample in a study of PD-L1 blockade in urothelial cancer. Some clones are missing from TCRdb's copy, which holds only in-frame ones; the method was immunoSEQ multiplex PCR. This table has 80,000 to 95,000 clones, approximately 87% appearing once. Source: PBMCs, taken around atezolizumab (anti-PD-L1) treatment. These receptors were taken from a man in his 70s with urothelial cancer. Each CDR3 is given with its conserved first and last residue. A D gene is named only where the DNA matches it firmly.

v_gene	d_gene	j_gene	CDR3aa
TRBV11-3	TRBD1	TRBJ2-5	CASSFGQEETQYF
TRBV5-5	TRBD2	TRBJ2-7	CASSLKPGGEQYF
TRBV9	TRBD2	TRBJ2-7	CASSLADEGEQYF
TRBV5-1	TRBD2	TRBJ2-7	CASSLETSGRRQSYEQYF
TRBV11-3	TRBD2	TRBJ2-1	CASSLGGGRDYNEQFF
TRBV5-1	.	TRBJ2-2	CASSLSATNTGELFF
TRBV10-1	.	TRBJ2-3	CASSESGTDTQYF
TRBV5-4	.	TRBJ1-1	CASSLGQVGTEAFF
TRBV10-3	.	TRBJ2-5	CAISDRDRAEETQYF
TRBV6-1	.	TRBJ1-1	CASSTGGSEAFF
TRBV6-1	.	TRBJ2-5	CATTGGDLRQTQYF
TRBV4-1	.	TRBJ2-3	CASSQQGTDTQYF